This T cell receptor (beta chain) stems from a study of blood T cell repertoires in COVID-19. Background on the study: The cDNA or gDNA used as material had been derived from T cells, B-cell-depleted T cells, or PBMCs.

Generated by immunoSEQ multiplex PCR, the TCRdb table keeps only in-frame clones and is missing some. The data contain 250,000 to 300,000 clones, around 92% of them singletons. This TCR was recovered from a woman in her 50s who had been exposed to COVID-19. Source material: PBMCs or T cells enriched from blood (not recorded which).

The chain's CDR3 is CASSISDSHNQPQHF. As DNA, the CDR3 is TGTGCCAGTAGTATTTCAGACAGCCACAATCAGCCCCAGCATTTT. The chain links TRBV19 to TRBJ1-5; the D gene is possibly TRBD1 (5 bases). V was trimmed by 3 bases and J by 3 bases, leaving 12 bases between them. Germline-derived CDR1 and CDR2 are LNHDA and SQIVND (reference sequence). This CDR3 has 15 residues.